Given below is one T cell receptor beta chain in context. Its target is not known. The source of the sample is a study of cytomegalovirus exposure and HLA in healthy donors. Findings of the study overall: Researchers reportedly found TCR beta sequences accurately predicted most subjects' HLA-A and HLA-B alleles. The classifier was said to identify cytomegalovirus status with high specificity and sensitivity.

V lost 6 bases and J 8 bases, leaving 16 bases between the germline ends. This CDR3 has 13 residues. The germline gives CDR1 MNHNS, CDR2 SASEGT. 13 Jbeta primers and 60 Vbeta primers were used for the PCR. Generated by immunoSEQ multiplex PCR, the TCRdb table keeps only in-frame clones and is missing some. The sample holds 150,000 to 200,000 clones, 70% to 90% seen once. J is TRBJ1-1 and V is TRBV6-1, with a possible D match to TRBD1 (5 bases). The TCR was taken from a woman aged 18-29 years in good health and CMV-seropositive. The sequenced sample was PBMCs. The CDR3 nucleotides are TGTGCCAGCAGGCTTCCCGGGACTCAGGAAGCTTTCTTT. As protein: CASRLPGTQEAFF.